This TCR beta chain originates from a study of blood T cell repertoires in COVID-19. Study in general: Sites in the United States, Italy and Spain provided acute and convalescent COVID-19 samples. T cells, B-cell-depleted T cells, or PBMCs supplied cDNA or gDNA.

In the authors' methods: Using reference gene primer amplification, nucleated cell counts were estimated. TCRdb keeps only in-frame clones here, not all; method: immunoSEQ multiplex PCR. V and J calls and clone size are copied from that table; D and trimming were computed from the DNA. The sample yields approximately 210,000 clones, around nine tenths seen once. V lost 4 bases and J lost 5, with 12 bases in between. Per the germline V gene, CDR1 is LNHDA and CDR2 is SQIVND (reference sequence). The CDR3 is 14 residues long. V gene TRBV19 combines with J gene TRBJ2-1; D unclear. This receptor was identified in a middle-aged woman with acute or convalescent COVID-19. Sequencing was performed on peripheral blood. Here the CDR3 reads CASSRGGRNNEQFF. The CDR3 bases are TGTGCCAGTAGTAGAGGTGGTAGGAACAATGAGCAGTTCTTC.